These T cell receptor beta chains were read from a single sample in a study of blood T cell repertoires in COVID-19. The data were produced by immunoSEQ multiplex PCR, yet TCRdb's version contains in-frame clones alone and is incomplete. The table lists more than 450,000 clones, about 90% of them singletons. What was sequenced was PBMCs or T cells enriched from blood (not recorded which). Source of these receptors: a woman aged 18-29 years who had recovered from COVID-19. The CDR3 runs from the conserved cysteine through the conserved F or W. A D gene is named only where the DNA matches it firmly. A clone size is listed for some rows: how often the clone was seen (once, few, many), or a class if it is expanded.

TRBV7-9	TRBJ2-6	.	.	CASSLNNLSGANVLTF	TGTGCCAGCAGCTTAAACAATCTCTCTGGGGCCAACGTCCTGACTTTC
TRBV3-1/TRBV3-2	TRBJ2-1	.	once	CASSQDNAEEQFF	TGTGCCAGCAGCCAGGACAACGCCGAGGAGCAGTTCTTC
TRBV30	TRBJ1-1	.	.	CAWVRKEATEAFF	TGTGCCTGGGTGAGGAAGGAGGCCACTGAAGCTTTCTTT
TRBV2	TRBJ2-1	TRBD2	.	CASSGASGVQVEQFF	TGTGCCAGCAGTGGGGCTAGCGGGGTCCAAGTAGAGCAGTTCTTC
TRBV7-9	TRBJ1-3	TRBD1	.	CASSLGTGGNTIYF	TGTGCCAGCAGCTTAGGGACAGGGGGAAACACCATATATTTT
TRBV18	TRBJ2-5	.	.	CASSLSGEETQYF	TGTGCCAGCTCACTTTCAGGGGAAGAGACCCAGTACTTC
TRBV7-2	TRBJ2-2	.	.	CASSSQVTGELFF	TGTGCCAGCAGCTCCCAGGTGACCGGGGAGCTGTTTTTT
TRBV27	TRBJ1-4	TRBD1	.	CASSPPRRGQYEKLFF	TGTGCCAGCAGCCCGCCCCGGAGGGGGCAGTACGAAAAACTGTTTTTT
TRBV5-4	TRBJ1-4	.	.	CASSLWGGNEKLFF	TGTGCCAGCAGCTTGTGGGGAGGGAATGAAAAACTGTTTTTT
TRBV5-1	TRBJ2-7	TRBD2	.	CASSLGGGSSYEQYF	TGCGCCAGCAGCTTAGGCGGGGGGAGCTCCTACGAGCAGTACTTC
TRBV7-9	TRBJ1-1	.	.	CASSLEHRVENTEAFF	TGTGCCAGCAGCTTAGAGCACAGGGTAGAGAACACTGAAGCTTTCTTT
TRBV5-4	TRBJ2-7	TRBD2	.	CASSFRSSGGAWYEQYF	TGTGCCAGCAGCTTCAGGTCTAGCGGGGGGGCCTGGTACGAGCAGTACTTC
TRBV5-1	TRBJ1-6	.	.	CASSLDSQNSPLHF	TGCGCCAGCAGCTTGGACAGCCAGAATTCACCCCTCCACTTT
TRBV27	TRBJ1-1	.	once	CASSWGTSNTEAFF	TGTGCCAGCAGCTGGGGCACCTCGAACACTGAAGCTTTCTTT
TRBV19	TRBJ1-3	.	.	CASSGGQPIIFGNTIYF	TGTGCCAGTAGTGGGGGCCAGCCGATCATATTTGGAAACACCATATATTTT
TRBV4-1	TRBJ2-1	.	once	CASSRGSDSNEQFF	TGCGCCAGCAGCCGGGGCTCTGACTCGAATGAGCAGTTCTTC
TRBV28	TRBJ2-5	.	.	CASSFPNGVDETQYF	TGTGCCAGCAGTTTCCCAAACGGAGTAGATGAGACCCAGTACTTC
TRBV12-3/TRBV12-4	TRBJ2-5	.	.	CASSLSLQETQYF	TGTGCCAGCAGTTTATCCCTTCAAGAGACCCAGTACTTC
TRBV24-1	TRBJ2-1	TRBD2	once	CATSDTRRGGNEQFF	TGTGCCACCAGTGACACCCGAAGGGGAGGGAATGAGCAGTTCTTC
TRBV7-9	TRBJ2-7	.	.	CASSLGSPPGRADSYEQYF	TGTGCCAGCAGCTTAGGATCCCCCCCCGGCAGGGCCGACTCCTACGAGCAGTACTTC
TRBV19	TRBJ2-1	TRBD1	.	CASSDQGAAYNEQFF	TGTGCCAGTAGTGACCAGGGGGCAGCCTACAATGAGCAGTTCTTC
TRBV28	TRBJ2-7	.	few	CASSLESYYEQYF	TGTGCCAGCAGTTTAGAGTCCTACTACGAGCAGTACTTC